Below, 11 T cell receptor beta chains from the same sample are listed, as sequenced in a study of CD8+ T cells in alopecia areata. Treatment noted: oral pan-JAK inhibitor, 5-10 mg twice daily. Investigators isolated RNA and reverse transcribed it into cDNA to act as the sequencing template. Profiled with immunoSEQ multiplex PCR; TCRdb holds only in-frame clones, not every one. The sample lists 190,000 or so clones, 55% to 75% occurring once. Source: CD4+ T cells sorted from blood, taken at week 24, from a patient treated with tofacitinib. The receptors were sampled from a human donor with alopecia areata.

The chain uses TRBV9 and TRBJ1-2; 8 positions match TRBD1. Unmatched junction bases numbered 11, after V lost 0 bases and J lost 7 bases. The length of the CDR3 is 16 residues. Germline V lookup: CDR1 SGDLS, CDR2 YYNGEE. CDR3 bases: TGTGCCAGCAGCGTAGGGGCAGGGGGCTTCGTCGTTGGCTACACCTTC. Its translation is CASSVGAGGFVVGYTF.

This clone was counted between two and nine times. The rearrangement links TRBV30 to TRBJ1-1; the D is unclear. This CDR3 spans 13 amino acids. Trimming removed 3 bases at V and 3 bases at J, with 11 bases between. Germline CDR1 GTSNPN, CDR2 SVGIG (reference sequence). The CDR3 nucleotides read TGTGCCTGGAGCCCTTCGTCGGACACTGAAGCTTTCTTT. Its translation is CAWSPSSDTEAFF.

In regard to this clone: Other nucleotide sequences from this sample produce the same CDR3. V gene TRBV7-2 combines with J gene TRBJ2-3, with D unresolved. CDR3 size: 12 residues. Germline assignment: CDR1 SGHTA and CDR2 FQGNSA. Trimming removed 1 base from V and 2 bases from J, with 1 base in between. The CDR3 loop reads CASSLDTDTQYF. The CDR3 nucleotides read TGTGCCAGCAGCTTAGACACAGATACGCAGTATTTT.

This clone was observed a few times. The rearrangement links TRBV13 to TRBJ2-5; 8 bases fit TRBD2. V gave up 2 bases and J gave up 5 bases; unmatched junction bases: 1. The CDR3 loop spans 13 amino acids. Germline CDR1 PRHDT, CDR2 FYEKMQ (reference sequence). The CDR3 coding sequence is TGTGCCAGCAGCTTAATAGCGGGGGAGACCCAGTACTTC. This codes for CASSLIAGETQYF. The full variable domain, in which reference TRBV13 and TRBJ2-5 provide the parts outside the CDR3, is AAGVIQSPRHLIKEKRETATLKCYPIPRHDTVYWYQQGPGQDPQFLISFYEKMQSDKGSIPDRFSAQQFSDYHSELNMSSLELGDSALYFCASSLIAGETQYFGPGTRLLVL.

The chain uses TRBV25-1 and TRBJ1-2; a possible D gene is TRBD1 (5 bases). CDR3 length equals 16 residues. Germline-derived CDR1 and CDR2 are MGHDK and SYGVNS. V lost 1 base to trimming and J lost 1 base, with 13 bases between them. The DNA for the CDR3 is TGTGCCAGCAGTGAATCCTTAGGACACAATAACTATGGCTACACCTTC. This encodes CASSESLGHNNYGYTF.

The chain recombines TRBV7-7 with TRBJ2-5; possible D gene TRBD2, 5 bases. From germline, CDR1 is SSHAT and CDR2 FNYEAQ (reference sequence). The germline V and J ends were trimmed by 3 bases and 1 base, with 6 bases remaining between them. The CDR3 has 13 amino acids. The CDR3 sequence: CASSLDSQETQYF. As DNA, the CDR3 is TGTGCCAGCAGCTTGGACTCCCAAGAGACCCAGTACTTC.

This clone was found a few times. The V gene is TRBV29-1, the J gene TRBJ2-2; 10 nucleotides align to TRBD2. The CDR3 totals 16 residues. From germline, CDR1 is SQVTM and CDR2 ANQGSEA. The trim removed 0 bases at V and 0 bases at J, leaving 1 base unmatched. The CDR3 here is CSVEDGTSANTGELFF. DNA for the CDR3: TGCAGCGTTGAAGACGGGACTAGCGCGAACACCGGGGAGCTGTTTTTT.

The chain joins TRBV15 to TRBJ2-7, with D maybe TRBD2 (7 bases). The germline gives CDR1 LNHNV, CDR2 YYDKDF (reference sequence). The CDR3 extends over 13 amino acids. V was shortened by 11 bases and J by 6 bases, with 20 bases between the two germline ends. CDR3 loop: CAAGGGRKGEQYF. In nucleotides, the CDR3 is TGTGCCGCCGGGGGCGGGAGAAAGGGCGAGCAGTACTTC.

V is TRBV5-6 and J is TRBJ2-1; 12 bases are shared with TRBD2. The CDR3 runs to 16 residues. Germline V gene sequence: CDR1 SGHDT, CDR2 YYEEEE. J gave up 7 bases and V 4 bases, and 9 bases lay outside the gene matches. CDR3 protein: CASSHSLAGGFNEQFF. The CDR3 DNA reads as TGTGCCAGCAGCCACTCCCTAGCGGGAGGGTTTAATGAGCAGTTCTTC. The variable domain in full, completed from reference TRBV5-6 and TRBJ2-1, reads DAGVTQSPTHLIKTRGQQVTLRCSPKSGHDTVSWYQQALGQGPQFIFQYYEEEERQRGNFPDRFSGHQFPNYSSELNVNALLLGDSALYLCASSHSLAGGFNEQFFGPGTRLTVL.

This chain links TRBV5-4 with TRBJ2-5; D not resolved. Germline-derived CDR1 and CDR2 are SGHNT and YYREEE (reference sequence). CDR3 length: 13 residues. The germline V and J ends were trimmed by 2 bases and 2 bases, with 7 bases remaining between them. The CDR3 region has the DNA TGTGCCAGCAGCTTCCGCCTACAAGAGACCCAGTACTTC. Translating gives CASSFRLQETQYF.

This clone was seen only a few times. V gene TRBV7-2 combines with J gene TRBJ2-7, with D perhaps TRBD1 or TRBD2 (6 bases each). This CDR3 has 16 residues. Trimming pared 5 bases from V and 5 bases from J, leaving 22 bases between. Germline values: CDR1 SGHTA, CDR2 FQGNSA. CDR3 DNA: TGTGCCAGCAGCCAGACCGTATCTTGGAGGGGGAACGAGCAGTACTTC. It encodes CASSQTVSWRGNEQYF.